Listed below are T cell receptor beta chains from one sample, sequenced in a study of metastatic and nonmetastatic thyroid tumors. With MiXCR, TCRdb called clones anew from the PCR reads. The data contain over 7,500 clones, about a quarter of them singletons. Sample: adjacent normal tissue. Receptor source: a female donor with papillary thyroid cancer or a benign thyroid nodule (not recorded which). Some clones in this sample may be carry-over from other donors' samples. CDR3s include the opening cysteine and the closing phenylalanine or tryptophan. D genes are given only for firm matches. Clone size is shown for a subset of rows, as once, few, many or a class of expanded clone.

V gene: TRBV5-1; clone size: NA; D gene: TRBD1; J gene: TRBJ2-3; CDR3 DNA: TGCGCCAGCAGCTCTCCGGGACAGGACACAGATACGCAGTATTTT; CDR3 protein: CASSSPGQDTDTQYF
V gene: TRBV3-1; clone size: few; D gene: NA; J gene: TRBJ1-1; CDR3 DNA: TGTGCCAGCAGCCAGGGAACCGGGATTCAAGCTTTCTTT; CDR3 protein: CASSQGTGIQAFF
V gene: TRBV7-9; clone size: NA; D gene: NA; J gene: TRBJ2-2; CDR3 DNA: TGTGCCAGCAGCTTAGCGCCAGACACCGGGGAGCTGTTTTTT; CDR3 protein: CASSLAPDTGELFF
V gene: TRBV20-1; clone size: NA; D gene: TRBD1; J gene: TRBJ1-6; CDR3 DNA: TGCAGTGCTCCGGGACAGGGGGCCTGGTCACCCCTCCACTTT; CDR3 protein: CSAPGQGAWSPLHF
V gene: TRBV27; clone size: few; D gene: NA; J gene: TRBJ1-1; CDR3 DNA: TGTGCCAGCAGTTTATCATACAGTAACACTGAAGCTTTCTTT; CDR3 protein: CASSLSYSNTEAFF
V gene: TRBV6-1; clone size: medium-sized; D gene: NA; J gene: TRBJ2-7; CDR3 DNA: TGTGCCAGCAGGATGGGGGGAAGCTCCTACGAGCAGTACTTC; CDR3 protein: CASRMGGSSYEQYF
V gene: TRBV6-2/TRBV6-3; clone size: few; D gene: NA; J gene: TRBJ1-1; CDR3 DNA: TGTGCCAGCAGTTGGTCCGGGGCTGAAGCTTTCTTT; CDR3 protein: CASSWSGAEAFF
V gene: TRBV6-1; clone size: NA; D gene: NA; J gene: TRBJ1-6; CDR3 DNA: TGTGCCAGCAGTCTAGAGGGCGTCAATTCACCCCTCCACTTT; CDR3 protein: CASSLEGVNSPLHF
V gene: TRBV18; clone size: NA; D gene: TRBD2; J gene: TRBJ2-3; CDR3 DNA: TGTGCTAGCTCACGGGACTACCTTAGCACAGATACGCAGTATTTT; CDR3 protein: CASSRDYLSTDTQYF
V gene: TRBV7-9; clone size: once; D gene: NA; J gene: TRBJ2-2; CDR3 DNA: TGTGGCAGCAGCCTAGGACTCGACACCGGGGAGCTGTTTTTT; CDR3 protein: CGSSLGLDTGELFF
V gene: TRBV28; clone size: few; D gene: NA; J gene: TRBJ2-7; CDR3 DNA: TGTGCCAGCAGTTTATCCCCACTTGAGCAGTACTTC; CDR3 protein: CASSLSPLEQYF
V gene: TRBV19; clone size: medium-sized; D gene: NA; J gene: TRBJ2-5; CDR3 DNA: TGTGCCAGTAGTATAGGGCGACAGCTCCAAGAGACCCAGTACTTC; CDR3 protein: CASSIGRQLQETQYF
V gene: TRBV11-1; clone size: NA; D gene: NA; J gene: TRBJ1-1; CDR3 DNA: TGTGCCAGCAGCCTACACCGACAGAACACTGAAGCTTTCTTT; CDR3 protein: CASSLHRQNTEAFF
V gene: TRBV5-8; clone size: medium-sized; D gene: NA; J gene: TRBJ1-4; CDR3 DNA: TGTGCCAGCAGCTTGGCCCGGGGGTTGGGCGGCGAAAAACTGTTTTTT; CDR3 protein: CASSLARGLGGEKLFF
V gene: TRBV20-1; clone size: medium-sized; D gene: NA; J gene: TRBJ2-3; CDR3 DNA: TGCAGTGCTAGAGGAACAGGGACCACAGATACGCAGTATTTT; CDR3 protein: CSARGTGTTDTQYF
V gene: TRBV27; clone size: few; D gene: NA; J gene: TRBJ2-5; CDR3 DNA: TGTGCCAGCGGTAAATCCCCCTGGGAGACCCAGTACTTC; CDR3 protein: CASGKSPWETQYF
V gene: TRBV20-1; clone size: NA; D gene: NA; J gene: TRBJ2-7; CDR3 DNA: TGCAGTGCCCCCCGACGGGGGAGCTCCTACGAGCAGTACTTC; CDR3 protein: CSAPRRGSSYEQYF
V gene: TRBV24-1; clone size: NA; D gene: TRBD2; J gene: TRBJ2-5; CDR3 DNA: TGTGCCACCAGTGAGGATAGCGGGAGGGCAACCCAGTACTTC; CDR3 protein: CATSEDSGRATQYF
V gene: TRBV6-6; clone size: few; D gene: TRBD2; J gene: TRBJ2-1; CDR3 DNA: TGTGCCAGCAGTACCGGGACTAGCGGGCCAGCCGCCTACAATGAGCAGTTCTTC; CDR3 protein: CASSTGTSGPAAYNEQFF
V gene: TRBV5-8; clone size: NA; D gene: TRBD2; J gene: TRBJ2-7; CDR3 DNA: TGTGCCAGCAGCCGACTAGCGGGAGGGTACGAGCAGTACTTC; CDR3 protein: CASSRLAGGYEQYF
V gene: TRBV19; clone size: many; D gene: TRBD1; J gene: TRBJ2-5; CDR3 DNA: TGTGCCAGTACCCCATTTGGGCAGGGGGCACAGGAGACCCAGTACTTC; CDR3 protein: CASTPFGQGAQETQYF
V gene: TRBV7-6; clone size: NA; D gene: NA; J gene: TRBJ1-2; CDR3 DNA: TGTGCCAGCAGCTTGCCGGAGGGCGCTAACTATGGCTACACCTTC; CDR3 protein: CASSLPEGANYGYTF
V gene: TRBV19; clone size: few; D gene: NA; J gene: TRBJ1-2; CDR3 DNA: TGTGCCAGTAAGACAATTCCGACAGGTTACTATGGCTACACCTTC; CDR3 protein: CASKTIPTGYYGYTF